This entry lists 3 T cell receptor beta chains sequenced from one sample in a study of shared clonotypes between healthy human individuals. Here immunoSEQ multiplex PCR was the method, and the copy in TCRdb shows in-frame clones only, minus some. The repertoire holds around 2.5 million clones, roughly 93% seen once, with around 0.4% in the top ten. Sequenced: naive CD4+ T cells from PBMCs. The subset here: CD45RA+ positively selected. The receptors were sampled from a man aged 18-30 years in good health. Some clones in this sample may be carry-over from other donors' samples.

CDR3 sequence reads: CASSHPRKENYGYTF. The CDR3 DNA reads TGTGCCAGCAGCCATCCCCGAAAAGAGAACTATGGCTACACCTTC. The chain employs TRBV7-3 and TRBJ1-2, with D unresolved. The V end lost 5 bases, the J end lost 2 bases, and 15 bases lay between the germline ends. Germline V gives CDR1 SGHTA, CDR2 FQGTGA. This CDR3 spans 15 amino acids.

This rearrangement joins TRBV11-3 to TRBJ2-7; D is ambiguous. Between the trimmed V and J ends, which lost 5 bases and 2 bases, there was a span of 10 bases. The germline V gene encodes CDR1 SGHNT and CDR2 YENEEA. The CDR3 consists of 13 residues. The CDR3 here is CASSVQPTYEQYF. The CDR3 bases are TGTGCCAGCAGCGTGCAGCCAACCTACGAGCAGTACTTC. Filled out from reference TRBV11-3 and TRBJ2-7, the complete variable domain reads EAGVVQSPRYKIIEKKQPVAFWCNPISGHNTLYWYLQNLGQGPELLIRYENEEAVDDSQLPKDRFSAERLKGVDSTLKIQPAELGDSAVYLCASSVQPTYEQYFGPGTRLTVT.

This chain's CDR3 is CASSGDRGLTGELFF. The CDR3 nucleotides read TGTGCCAGCAGCGGAGACAGGGGGCTCACCGGGGAGCTGTTTTTT. The rearrangement joins TRBV5-6 to TRBJ2-2; 10 nucleotides align to TRBD1. CDR1 is SGHDT, CDR2 YYEEEE, per germline. V gave up 4 bases and J gave up 4 bases; unmatched junction bases: 4. This CDR3 contains 15 residues.